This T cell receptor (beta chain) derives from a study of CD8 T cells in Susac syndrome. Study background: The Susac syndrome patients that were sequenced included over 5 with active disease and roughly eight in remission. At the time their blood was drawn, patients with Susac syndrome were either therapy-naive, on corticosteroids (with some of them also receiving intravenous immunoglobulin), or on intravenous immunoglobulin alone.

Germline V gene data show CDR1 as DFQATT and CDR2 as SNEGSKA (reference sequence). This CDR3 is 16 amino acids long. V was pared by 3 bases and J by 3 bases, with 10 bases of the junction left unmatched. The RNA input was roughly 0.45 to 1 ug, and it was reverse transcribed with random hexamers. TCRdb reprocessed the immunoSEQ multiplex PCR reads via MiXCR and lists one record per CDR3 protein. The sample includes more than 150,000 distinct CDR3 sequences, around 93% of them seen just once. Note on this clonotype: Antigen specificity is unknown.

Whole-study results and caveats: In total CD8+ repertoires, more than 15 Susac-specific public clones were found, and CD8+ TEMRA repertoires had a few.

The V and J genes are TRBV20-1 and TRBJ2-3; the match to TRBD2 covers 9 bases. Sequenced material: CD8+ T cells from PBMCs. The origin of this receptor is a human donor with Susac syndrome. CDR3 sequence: CSASGARGGGTDTQYF. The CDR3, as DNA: TGCAGTGCTAGTGGGGCGCGGGGGGGCGGAACAGATACGCAGTATTTT.